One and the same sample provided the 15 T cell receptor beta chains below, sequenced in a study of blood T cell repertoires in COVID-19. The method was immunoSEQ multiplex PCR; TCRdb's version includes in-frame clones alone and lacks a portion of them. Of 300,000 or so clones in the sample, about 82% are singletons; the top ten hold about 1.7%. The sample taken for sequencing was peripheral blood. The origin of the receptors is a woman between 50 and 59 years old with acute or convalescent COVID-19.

CDR3 residues: CASSLGGRGGQPQHF. The CDR3 DNA is TGTGCCAGCAGCTTAGGAGGCAGGGGTGGTCAGCCCCAGCATTTT. The V and J genes are TRBV7-2 and TRBJ1-5; perhaps TRBD1 as D (6 bases). The CDR3 contains 15 residues. CDR1 is SGHTA and CDR2 is FQGNSA in the germline V gene. The germline V and J ends were trimmed by 1 base and 6 bases, with 13 bases remaining between them.

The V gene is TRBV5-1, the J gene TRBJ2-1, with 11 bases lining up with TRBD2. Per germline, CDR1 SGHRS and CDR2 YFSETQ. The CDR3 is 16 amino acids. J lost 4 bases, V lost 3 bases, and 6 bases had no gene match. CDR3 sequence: CASSSGTSGVYNEQFF. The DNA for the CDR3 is TGCGCCAGCAGCTCCGGGACTAGCGGCGTTTACAATGAGCAGTTCTTC. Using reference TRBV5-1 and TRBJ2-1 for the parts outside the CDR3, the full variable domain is KAGVTQTPRYLIKTRGQQVTLSCSPISGHRSVSWYQQTPGQGLQFLFEYFSETQRNKGNFPGRFSGRQFSNSRSEMNVSTLELGDSALYLCASSSGTSGVYNEQFFGPGTRLTVL.

For the CDR3, the DNA is TGTGCCAGCAGTTTAATACGGGGAATTAGCACAGATACGCAGTATTTT. This translates into CASSLIRGISTDTQYF. V usage is TRBV27 and J usage is TRBJ2-3, with D tentatively TRBD2 (5 bases). Trimming cost V 2 bases and J 0 bases, with 12 bases left between them. The germline V gene has CDR1 MNHEY and CDR2 SMNVEV (reference sequence). The CDR3 sequence is 16 residues long.

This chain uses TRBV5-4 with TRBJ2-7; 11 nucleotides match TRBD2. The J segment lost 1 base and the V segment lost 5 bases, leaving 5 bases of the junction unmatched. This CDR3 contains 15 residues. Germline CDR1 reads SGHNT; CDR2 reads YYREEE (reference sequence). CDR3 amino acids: CASRAGTSGSYEQYF. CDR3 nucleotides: TGTGCCAGCAGAGCCGGGACTAGCGGATCCTACGAGCAGTACTTC.

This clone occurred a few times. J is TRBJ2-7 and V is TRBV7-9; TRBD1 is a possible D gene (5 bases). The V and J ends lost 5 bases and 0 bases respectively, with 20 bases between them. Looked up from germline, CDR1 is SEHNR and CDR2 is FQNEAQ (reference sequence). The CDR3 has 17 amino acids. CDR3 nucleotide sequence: TGTGCCAGCAGCCAATCTTCCCTGGGGCAGCGCTCCTACGAGCAGTACTTC. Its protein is CASSQSSLGQRSYEQYF.

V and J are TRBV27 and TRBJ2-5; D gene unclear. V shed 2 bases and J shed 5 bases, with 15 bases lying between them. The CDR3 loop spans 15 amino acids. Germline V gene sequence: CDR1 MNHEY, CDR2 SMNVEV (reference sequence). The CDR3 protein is CASSLSHRVVETQYF. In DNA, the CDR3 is TGTGCCAGCAGTTTAAGTCACCGGGTCGTGGAGACCCAGTACTTC.

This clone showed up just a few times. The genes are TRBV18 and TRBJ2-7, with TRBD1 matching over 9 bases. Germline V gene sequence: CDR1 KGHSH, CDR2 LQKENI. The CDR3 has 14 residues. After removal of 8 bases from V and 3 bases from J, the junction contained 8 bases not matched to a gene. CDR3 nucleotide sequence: TGTGCCAGCCGACCTCGGGACAGGGACTACGAGCAGTACTTC. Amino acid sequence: CASRPRDRDYEQYF.

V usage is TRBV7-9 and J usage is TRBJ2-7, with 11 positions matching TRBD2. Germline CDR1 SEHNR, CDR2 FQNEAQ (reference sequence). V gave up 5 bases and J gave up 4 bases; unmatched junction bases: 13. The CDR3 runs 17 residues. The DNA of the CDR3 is TGTGCCAGCAGCCTCACCTCCTTAGCGGGAGGGTGGTACGAGCAGTACTTC. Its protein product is CASSLTSLAGGWYEQYF. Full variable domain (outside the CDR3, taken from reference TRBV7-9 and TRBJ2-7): DTGVSQNPRHKITKRGQNVTFRCDPISEHNRLYWYRQTLGQGPEFLTYFQNEAQLEKSRLLSDRFSAERPKGSFSTLEIQRTEQGDSAMYLCASSLTSLAGGWYEQYFGPGTRLTVT.

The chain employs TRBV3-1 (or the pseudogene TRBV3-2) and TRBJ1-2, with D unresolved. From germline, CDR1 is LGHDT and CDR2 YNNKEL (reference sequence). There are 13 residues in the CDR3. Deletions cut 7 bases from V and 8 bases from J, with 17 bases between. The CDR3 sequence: CASTPAGVFGYTF. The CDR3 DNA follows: TGTGCCAGCACCCCTGCGGGAGTGTTCGGCTACACCTTC.

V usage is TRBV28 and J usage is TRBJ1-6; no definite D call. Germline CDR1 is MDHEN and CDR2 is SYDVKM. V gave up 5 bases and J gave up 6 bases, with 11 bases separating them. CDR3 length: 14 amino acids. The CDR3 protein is CASSPGSGNSPLHF. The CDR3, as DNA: TGTGCCAGCAGTCCGGGGAGCGGTAATTCACCCCTCCACTTT.

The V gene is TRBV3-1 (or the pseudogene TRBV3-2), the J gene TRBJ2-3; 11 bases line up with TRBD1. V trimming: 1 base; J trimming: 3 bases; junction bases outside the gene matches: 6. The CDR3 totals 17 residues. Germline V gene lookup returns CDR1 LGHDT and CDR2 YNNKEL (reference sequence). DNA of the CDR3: TGTGCCAGCAGCCAAGCAATGGGGACAGGGGGAACAGATACGCAGTATTTT. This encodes CASSQAMGTGGTDTQYF.

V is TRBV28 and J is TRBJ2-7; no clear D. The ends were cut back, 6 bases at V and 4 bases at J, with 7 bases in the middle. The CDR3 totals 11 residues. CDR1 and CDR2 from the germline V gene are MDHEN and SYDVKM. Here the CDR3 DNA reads TGTGCCAGCAGCGTCGGGTACGAGCAGTACTTC. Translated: CASSVGYEQYF.

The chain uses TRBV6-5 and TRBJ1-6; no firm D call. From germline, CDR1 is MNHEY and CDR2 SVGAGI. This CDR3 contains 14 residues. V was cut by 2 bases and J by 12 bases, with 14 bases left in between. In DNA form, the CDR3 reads TGTGCCAGCAGTTACACGGGGAAGGTAGAACCCCTCCACTTT. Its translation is CASSYTGKVEPLHF.

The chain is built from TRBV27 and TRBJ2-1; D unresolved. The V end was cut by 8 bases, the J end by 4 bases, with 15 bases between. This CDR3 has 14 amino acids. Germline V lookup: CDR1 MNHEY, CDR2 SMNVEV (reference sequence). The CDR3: CASAWAAGYNEQFF. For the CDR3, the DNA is TGTGCCAGCGCTTGGGCCGCTGGGTACAATGAGCAGTTCTTC.

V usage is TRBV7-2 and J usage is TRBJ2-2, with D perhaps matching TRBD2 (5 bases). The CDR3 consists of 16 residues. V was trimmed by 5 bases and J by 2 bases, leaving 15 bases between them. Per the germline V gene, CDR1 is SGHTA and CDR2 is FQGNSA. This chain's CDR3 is CASSPPGRGNTGELFF. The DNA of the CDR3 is TGTGCCAGCAGCCCACCCGGACGGGGAAACACCGGGGAGCTGTTTTTT.